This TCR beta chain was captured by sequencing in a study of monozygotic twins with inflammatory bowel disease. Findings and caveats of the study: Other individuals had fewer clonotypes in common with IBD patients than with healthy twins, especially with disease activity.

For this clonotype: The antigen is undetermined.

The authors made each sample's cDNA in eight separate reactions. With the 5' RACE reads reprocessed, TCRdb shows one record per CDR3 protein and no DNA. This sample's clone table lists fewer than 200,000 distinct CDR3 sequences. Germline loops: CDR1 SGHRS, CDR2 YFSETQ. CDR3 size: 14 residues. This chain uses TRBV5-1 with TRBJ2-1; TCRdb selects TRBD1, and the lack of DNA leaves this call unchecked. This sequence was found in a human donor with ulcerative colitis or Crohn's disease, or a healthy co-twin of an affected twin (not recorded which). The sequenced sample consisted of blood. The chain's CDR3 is CASSLSVGDNEQFF.